Listed below are T cell receptor beta chains from one sample, sequenced in a study of cytomegalovirus exposure and HLA in healthy donors. The data were produced by immunoSEQ multiplex PCR, yet TCRdb's version contains in-frame clones alone and is incomplete. The sample yields some 150,000 clones, roughly 79% seen once. Sequenced: PBMCs. These receptor sequences come from a woman in her forties in good health and CMV-seropositive. The CDR3 runs from the conserved cysteine through the conserved F or W. A D gene is named only where the DNA matches it firmly. The size entry is marked missing in some rows and otherwise reads once, few, many or a size class.

j_call,v_call,clone_size,d_call,cdr3_nt,cdr3_aa
TRBJ2-3,TRBV6-1,few,TRBD2,TGTGCCAGCGTTCTAGCGGGAAGCACAGATACGCAGTATTTT,CASVLAGSTDTQYF
TRBJ2-1,TRBV7-2,NA,NA,TGTGCCAGCAGCTCCTTCCTCTACAATGAGCAGTTCTTC,CASSSFLYNEQFF
TRBJ2-3,TRBV29-1,NA,NA,TGCAGTGTGAGGCTAGTTGCAGATACGCAGTATTTT,CSVRLVADTQYF
TRBJ2-1,TRBV6-6,NA,TRBD2,TGTGCCAGCAGGCCCGGAGCGGGGGGCTACAATGAGCAGTTCTTC,CASRPGAGGYNEQFF
TRBJ2-3,TRBV5-3,NA,TRBD2,TGTGCCAGAAGCTTCCTAAGCGGGGGGGCTAGCACAGATACGCAGTATTTT,CARSFLSGGASTDTQYF
TRBJ1-3,TRBV5-4,NA,NA,TGTGCCAGCAGCTTAGGGAGCTCTGGAAACACCATATATTTT,CASSLGSSGNTIYF
TRBJ1-5,TRBV2,NA,NA,TGTGCCAGCAGTGAAGCTCTTCCCAATCAGCCCCAGCATTTT,CASSEALPNQPQHF
TRBJ1-4,TRBV7-9,few,TRBD1,TGTGCCAGCAGCTTGCCGGGACAGCCAAATGAAAAACTGTTTTTT,CASSLPGQPNEKLFF
TRBJ1-2,TRBV6-7,NA,TRBD1,TGTGCCAGCAGCTCTAGACAGGGGGCATCTGGCTACACCTTC,CASSSRQGASGYTF
TRBJ2-7,TRBV28,NA,NA,TGTGCCAGCGGTGTCGCTAAGACCTACGAGCAGTACTTC,CASGVAKTYEQYF
TRBJ2-3,TRBV19,NA,NA,TGTGCCAGTAGTATAGGCAGGGGACCACGTACGGGCACAGATACGCAGTATTTT,CASSIGRGPRTGTDTQYF
TRBJ2-7,TRBV30,NA,NA,TGTGGACTCCAAGACTGGACTACCTACGAGCAGTACTTC,CGLQDWTTYEQYF
TRBJ1-5,TRBV6-1,NA,NA,TGTGCCAGCAGTGCCGGGACAAGCAATCAGCCCCAGCATTTT,CASSAGTSNQPQHF
TRBJ2-1,TRBV19,few,TRBD2,TGTGCCAGTGATCCGGGGGGTTTGTGGGGTGAGCAGTTCTTC,CASDPGGLWGEQFF
TRBJ1-1,TRBV7-9,NA,NA,TGTGCCAGCAGCTTAGCGGGGAGGGGCACAGGGAACACTGAAGCTTTCTTT,CASSLAGRGTGNTEAFF
TRBJ1-1,TRBV18,NA,TRBD1,TGTGCCAGCTCATCGTTATTATTTACAGGGGGGAACACTGAAGCTTTCTTT,CASSSLLFTGGNTEAFF
TRBJ2-3,TRBV21-1,NA,NA,TGTGCCAGCAGCAAACGGACAGAAAGCACAGATACGCAGTATTTT,CASSKRTESTDTQYF
TRBJ1-2,TRBV29-1,once,NA,TGCAGCGTTGAGTTGGCAGCCAGAGGTGGCTACACCTTC,CSVELAARGGYTF
TRBJ2-7,TRBV7-9,NA,TRBD1,TGTGCCAGCAGCGGGGGACAGGCTCGCTCCTACGAGCAGTACTTC,CASSGGQARSYEQYF
TRBJ2-1,TRBV7-7,NA,TRBD1,TGTGCCAGCAGCTTAGGGACAGGGTCCTACAATGAGCAGTTCTTC,CASSLGTGSYNEQFF